These 4 T cell receptor beta chains were sequenced from one sample in a study of blood T cell repertoires in COVID-19. TCRdb's table, derived via immunoSEQ multiplex PCR, lists solely in-frame clones and lacks some. The sample lists 200,000 to 300,000 clones, 88% occurring once. The sample comprised peripheral blood. The receptors stem from a man in his sixties who had recovered from COVID-19.

The genes are TRBV19 and TRBJ1-1; 8 bases fit TRBD1. The germline V gene encodes CDR1 LNHDA and CDR2 SQIVND (reference sequence). The CDR3 extends over 14 amino acids. J gave up 1 base and V 4 bases, and 2 bases lay outside the gene matches. CDR3 residues: CASSNDRGNTEAFF. Written as DNA, the CDR3 is TGTGCCAGTAGTAACGACAGGGGGAACACTGAAGCTTTCTTT. Variable domain in full (rest from reference TRBV19 and TRBJ1-1): DGGITQSPKYLFRKEGQNVTLSCEQNLNHDAMYWYRQDPGQGLRLIYYSQIVNDFQKGDIAEGYSVSREKKESFPLTVTSAQKNPTAFYLCASSNDRGNTEAFFGQGTRLTVV.

With regard to this clone: The identical CDR3 is also encoded by other nucleotide sequences in the sample. The chain is built from TRBV11-2 and TRBJ2-7, with D possibly being TRBD1 (6 bases). The CDR3 spans 13 residues. Germline loops: CDR1 SGHAT, CDR2 FQNNGV. The V gene lost 1 base and the J gene lost 3 bases, with 7 bases spanning the gap. The CDR3 DNA sequence: TGTGCCAGCAGCTTAGGACAGGACTACGAGCAGTACTTC. Protein sequence: CASSLGQDYEQYF. The full variable domain, its missing parts supplied by reference TRBV11-2 and TRBJ2-7, is EAGVAQSPRYKIIEKRQSVAFWCNPISGHATLYWYQQILGQGPKLLIQFQNNGVVDDSQLPKDRFSAERLKGVDSTLKIQPAKLEDSAVYLCASSLGQDYEQYFGPGTRLTVT.

The V and J genes are TRBV27 and TRBJ1-5; possibly TRBD1 for D (6 bases). Trimming stripped 3 bases from V and 2 bases from J, with 11 bases between. Looked up from germline, CDR1 is MNHEY and CDR2 is SMNVEV (reference sequence). This CDR3 contains 15 residues. The CDR3 sequence: CASSFLGQRNQPQHF. CDR3 in DNA: TGTGCCAGCAGTTTTCTCGGACAGCGCAATCAGCCCCAGCATTTT.

The rearrangement joins TRBV6-2 or TRBV6-3 to TRBJ1-5; TRBD1 might be the D (5 bases). Per the germline V gene, CDR1 is MNHEY and CDR2 is SVGEGT. The V and J ends lost 7 bases and 2 bases respectively, with 15 bases between them. The CDR3 runs 15 residues. Written as DNA, the CDR3 is TGTGCCAGCACCCCATGGGGGGAGGGCAATCAGCCCCAGCATTTT. Translating gives CASTPWGEGNQPQHF.